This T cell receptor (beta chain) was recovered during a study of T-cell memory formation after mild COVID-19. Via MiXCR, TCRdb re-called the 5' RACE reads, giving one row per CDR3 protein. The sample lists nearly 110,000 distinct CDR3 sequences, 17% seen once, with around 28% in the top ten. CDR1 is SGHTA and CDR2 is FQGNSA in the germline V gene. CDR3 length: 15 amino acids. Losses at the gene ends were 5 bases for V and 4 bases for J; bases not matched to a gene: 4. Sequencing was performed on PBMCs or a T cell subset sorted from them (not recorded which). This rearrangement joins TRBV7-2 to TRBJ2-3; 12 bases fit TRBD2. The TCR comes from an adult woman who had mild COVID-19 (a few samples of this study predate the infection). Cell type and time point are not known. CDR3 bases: TGTGCCAGCAGCCCTAGCGGGGGGGCTCCAGATACGCAGTATTTT. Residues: CASSPSGGAPDTQYF.